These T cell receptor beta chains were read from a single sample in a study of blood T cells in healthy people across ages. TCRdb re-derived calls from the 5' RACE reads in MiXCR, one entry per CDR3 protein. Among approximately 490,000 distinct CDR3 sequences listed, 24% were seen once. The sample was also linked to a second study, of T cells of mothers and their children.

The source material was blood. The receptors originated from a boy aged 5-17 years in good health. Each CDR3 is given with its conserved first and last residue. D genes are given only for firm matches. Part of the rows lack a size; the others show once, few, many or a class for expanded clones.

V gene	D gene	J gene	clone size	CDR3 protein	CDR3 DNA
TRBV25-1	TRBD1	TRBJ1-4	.	CASSGTNRGRGYSSEKLFF	TGTGCCAGCAGTGGGACAAACAGGGGGCGTGGATATTCCAGCGAAAAACTGTTTTTT
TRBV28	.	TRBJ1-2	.	CAGSLFGAFYYGYTF	TGTGCCGGCAGTTTATTTGGGGCCTTCTACTATGGCTACACCTTC
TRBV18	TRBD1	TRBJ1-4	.	CASSPGTGRYEKLFF	TGTGCCAGCTCACCAGGGACAGGGCGGTATGAAAAACTGTTTTTT
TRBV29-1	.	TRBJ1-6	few	CSVAAGERSPLHF	TGCAGCGTTGCGGCAGGGGAACGTTCACCCCTCCACTTT
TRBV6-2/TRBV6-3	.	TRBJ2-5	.	CASWGQEETQYF	TGTGCCAGCTGGGGCCAGGAAGAGACCCAGTACTTC
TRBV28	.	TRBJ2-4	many	CASRTKQGSKNIQYF	TGTGCCAGCAGAACAAAACAGGGATCCAAAAACATTCAGTACTTC
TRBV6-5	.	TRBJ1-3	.	CASSYSTGRGDSGNTIYF	TGTGCCAGCAGTTACTCGACCGGCAGGGGAGACTCTGGAAACACCATATATTTT
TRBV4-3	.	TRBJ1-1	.	CASSQDFGEAFF	TGCGCCAGCAGCCAAGATTTCGGAGAAGCTTTCTTT
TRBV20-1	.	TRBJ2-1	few	CSARDIWGAAGDNEQFF	TGCAGTGCTAGAGATATTTGGGGAGCAGCCGGCGACAATGAGCAGTTCTTC
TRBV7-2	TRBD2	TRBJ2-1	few	CASSPHPLAGGRNEQFF	TGTGCCAGCAGCCCCCACCCACTAGCGGGGGGGCGGAATGAGCAGTTCTTC
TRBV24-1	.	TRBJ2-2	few	CATSEITGELFF	TGTGCCACCAGTGAGATTACCGGGGAGCTGTTTTTT
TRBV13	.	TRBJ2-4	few	CASSKENIQYF	TGTGCCAGCAGCAAAGAAAACATTCAGTACTTC
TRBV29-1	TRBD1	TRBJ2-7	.	CSVEKTGAISYEQYF	TGCAGCGTTGAGAAAACAGGGGCGATTTCCTACGAGCAGTACTTC
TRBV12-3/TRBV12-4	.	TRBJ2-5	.	CASSSPPGTQYF	TGTGCCAGCAGTTCACCCCCGGGGACCCAGTACTTC
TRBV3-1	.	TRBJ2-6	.	CASSQVLGANVLTF	TGTGCCAGCAGCCAAGTTTTGGGGGCCAACGTCCTGACTTTC
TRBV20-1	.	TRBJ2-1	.	CSPSFGANPEQFF	TGCAGTCCCAGTTTTGGGGCAAATCCTGAGCAGTTCTTC
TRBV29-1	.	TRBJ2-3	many	CSVDVASTDTQYF	TGCAGCGTTGATGTGGCGAGCACAGATACGCAGTATTTT